This TCR beta chain appears in the sequencing data of a study of cytomegalovirus exposure and HLA in healthy donors. The PCR was carried out with 60 Vbeta primers and 13 Jbeta primers. Repertoires were generated with immunoSEQ multiplex PCR, while TCRdb's copy carries only in-frame clones and drops some. This sample's table has around 50,000 clones. Trimming removed 4 bases at V and 3 bases at J, with 11 bases between. This CDR3 has 13 amino acids. Per germline, CDR1 GTSNPN and CDR2 SVGIG (reference sequence). Specimen: PBMCs. The origin of this receptor is a male donor in good health and CMV-seronegative. The rearrangement links TRBV30 to TRBJ2-3; D call uncertain. CDR3: CAWTVLGTDTQYF. CDR3 sequence (DNA): TGTGCCTGGACCGTACTCGGGACAGATACGCAGTATTTT.